The 15 T cell receptor beta chains below come from one sample, sequenced in a study of early T cells in non-severe SARS-CoV-2 infection. TCRdb analysed the 5' RACE reads with MiXCR anew, one entry per CDR3 protein. Of some 45,000 distinct CDR3 sequences in the sample, around 9.6% were seen once. Sequences were derived from whole blood, sampled at baseline. All receptors come from an adult who was a healthcare worker with PCR-confirmed SARS-CoV-2 infection or an uninfected control (not recorded which).

This clonotype was counted ten times or more. The chain employs TRBV5-6 and TRBJ2-3; 9 bases line up with TRBD1. In germline, CDR1 is SGHDT, CDR2 YYEEEE. The CDR3 has 15 residues. J gave up 5 bases and V 3 bases, and 7 bases lay outside the gene matches. Here the CDR3 reads CASSSGTGWGDTQYF. Here the CDR3 DNA reads TGTGCCAGCAGCTCGGGGACAGGGTGGGGAGATACGCAGTATTTT.

The V call is TRBV12-3 or TRBV12-4, the J call TRBJ1-2; TRBD1 matches 7 bases. V trimming: 8 bases; J trimming: 1 base; junction bases outside the gene matches: 4. The CDR3 sequence is 13 residues long. For the CDR3, the DNA is TGTGCCAGCGGGACAGATTTTAACTATGGCTACACCTTC. Its translation is CASGTDFNYGYTF.

This clonotype was counted only a few times. The chain couples TRBV18 to TRBJ2-7; D may be TRBD1 (6 bases). Germline CDR1 and CDR2: KGHSH and LQKENI. CDR3 size: 15 residues. Trimming removed 4 bases from V and 1 base from J, with 14 bases in between. The DNA for the CDR3 is TGTGCCAGCTCACTTTATCCAGGGGAGTCCTACGAGCAGTACTTC. This gives the protein CASSLYPGESYEQYF.

On this clonotype: Because the CDR3's place on the DNA is in doubt, the DNA is left out and the CDR3 is given as listed by TCRdb. This chain joins TRBV11-3 and TRBJ2-5. Termini included, the CDR3 measures 13 amino acids. The V gene's germline CDR1 is SGHNT and CDR2 YENEEA. This CDR3 is CASSLGMGETQYF.

This clonotype was seen ten or more times. The chain employs TRBV27 and TRBJ2-7; D remains unclear. V gave up 6 bases and J gave up 0 bases, with 12 bases separating them. CDR3 length: 14 amino acids. The V gene's germline CDR1 is MNHEY and CDR2 SMNVEV (reference sequence). CDR3 loop: CASSRSTASYEQYF. Here the CDR3 DNA reads TGTGCCAGCAGCCGCTCGACGGCCTCCTACGAGCAGTACTTC.

At least ten counts were recorded for this clonotype. The DNA of the CDR3 is TGTGCCAGCAGTCCCAGGGTTGGTGCGGACGAGCAGTACTTC. Amino acids: CASSPRVGADEQYF. V and J are TRBV2 and TRBJ2-7; maybe TRBD1 (5 bases). The CDR3 is made up of 14 amino acids. Germline CDR1 and CDR2: SNHLY and FYNNEI. Between the trimmed V and J ends, which lost 5 bases and 5 bases, there was a span of 16 bases.

This clonotype was detected ten times or more. CDR3 bases: TGTGCCAGCAGTTCCCTTGGGGCCTACGAGCAGTACTTC. This encodes CASSSLGAYEQYF. V usage is TRBV6-2 or TRBV6-3 and J usage is TRBJ2-7; no definite D call. V lost 4 bases to trimming and J lost 2 bases, with 9 bases between them. CDR3 size: 13 residues. The germline gives CDR1 MNHEY, CDR2 SVGEGT.

This clonotype was observed many times. The chain recombines TRBV28 with TRBJ2-1; 12 bases align to TRBD2. CDR3 size: 14 residues. The germline V gene encodes CDR1 MDHEN and CDR2 SYDVKM. With 8 bases clipped from V and 2 bases from J, the junction kept 1 base outside the gene matches. This CDR3 is CASASGGAYNEQFF. The CDR3 nucleotides read TGTGCCAGCGCTAGCGGGGGGGCCTACAATGAGCAGTTCTTC.

In its sample, this clonotype ranks as medium-sized. V gene TRBV9 combines with J gene TRBJ1-2; weak D call: TRBD1 (5 bases). The CDR3 runs to 14 residues. V lost 1 base to trimming and J lost 5 bases, with 12 bases between them. Germline lookup yields CDR1 SGDLS and CDR2 YYNGEE. CDR3 loop: CASSVPDSVYGYTF. CDR3 in DNA: TGTGCCAGCAGCGTACCCGACAGCGTTTATGGCTACACCTTC.

In its sample, this clonotype was seen many times. The chain joins TRBV5-1 to TRBJ1-4, with D tentatively TRBD1 (5 bases). The CDR3 is made up of 14 amino acids. The V gene's germline CDR1 is SGHRS and CDR2 YFSETQ. Trimming left V 0 bases short and J 8 bases short, with 11 bases between. The CDR3 region is CASSLGGWGEKLFF. CDR3 in DNA: TGCGCCAGCAGCTTGGGCGGGTGGGGCGAAAAACTGTTTTTT.

This clonotype was detected ten times or more. The chain links TRBV5-5 to TRBJ2-1; 7 positions match TRBD1. V shed 6 bases, J shed 4 bases, and the junction held 10 bases outside the gene matches. CDR3 length: 15 amino acids. The germline V gene encodes CDR1 SGHKS and CDR2 YYEKEE (reference sequence). The CDR3, as DNA: TGTGCCAGCACAAATGCCGGGACAGCTTACAATGAGCAGTTCTTC. Translating it yields CASTNAGTAYNEQFF.

This clonotype was found a few times. The chain recombines TRBV30 with TRBJ1-1; no reliable D call. The V gene lost 7 bases and the J gene lost 7 bases, with 10 bases spanning the gap. Germline loops: CDR1 GTSNPN, CDR2 SVGIG (reference sequence). The CDR3 runs 10 residues. CDR3 sequence (DNA): TGTGCCTCGGGCGAATTTGAAGCTTTCTTT. It encodes CASGEFEAFF.

This clonotype was detected only a few times. The chain employs TRBV29-1 and TRBJ2-1, with D possibly TRBD2 on 6 matching bases. V was shortened by 4 bases and J by 5 bases, with 12 bases between the two germline ends. Germline CDR1 and CDR2: SQVTM and ANQGSEA. The CDR3 sequence is 13 residues long. In nucleotides, the CDR3 is TGCAGCGTTGGTCGGGGGTTGAACAATGAGCAGTTCTTC. It specifies CSVGRGLNNEQFF.

This sequence joins TRBV7-9 and TRBJ1-4; possibly TRBD1 for D (6 bases). V lost 2 bases and J 7 bases, leaving 14 bases between the germline ends. The CDR3 is 15 residues long. Germline-derived CDR1 and CDR2 are SEHNR and FQNEAQ (reference sequence). CDR3 in amino acids: CASSLSRGGGEKLFF. DNA for the CDR3: TGTGCCAGCAGCTTATCCCGTGGGGGCGGTGAAAAACTGTTTTTT.

This clonotype was detected many times. The V call is TRBV12-3 or TRBV12-4, the J call TRBJ1-5; D possibly corresponds to TRBD1 (6 bases). V was shortened by 6 bases and J by 7 bases, with 13 bases between the two germline ends. The CDR3 is 13 residues long. CDR3: CASRRDTGQPQHF. CDR3 nucleotide sequence: TGTGCCAGCAGGCGGGACACCGGCCAGCCCCAGCATTTT.